This entry lists 15 T cell receptor beta chains sequenced from one sample in a study of cytomegalovirus exposure and HLA in healthy donors. The PCR made use of 60 Vbeta and 13 Jbeta primers. Some clones are missing from TCRdb's copy, which holds only in-frame ones; the method was immunoSEQ multiplex PCR. Its listing shows around 100,000 clones. The specimen sequenced was PBMCs. Receptors originate from a woman in her thirties in good health and CMV-seronegative.

The chain combines TRBV11-2 with TRBJ2-2; the match to TRBD2 covers 7 bases. Per germline, CDR1 SGHAT and CDR2 FQNNGV. This CDR3 contains 18 residues. With 1 base clipped from V and 5 bases from J, the junction kept 13 bases outside the gene matches. This CDR3 is CASSLGHLADMKTGELFF. DNA of the CDR3: TGTGCCAGCAGCTTAGGTCACCTAGCGGACATGAAAACCGGGGAGCTGTTTTTT.

The chain uses TRBV5-6 and TRBJ2-5, with unresolved D. The DNA end is a closer match to TRBJ2-7, so the J assignment may be wrong. This CDR3 has 12 residues. The germline gives CDR1 SGHDT, CDR2 YYEEEE. Here the CDR3 DNA reads TGTGCCAGCAGCTCATCTCTCTACGAGCAGTACTTC. Residues: CASSSSLYEQYF.

The chain links TRBV6-5 to TRBJ1-1, with TRBD1 as a possible D gene (6 bases). CDR1 MNHEY and CDR2 SVGAGI come from the germline V gene. This CDR3 spans 14 amino acids. Trimming removed 6 bases at V and 3 bases at J, with 14 bases between. The CDR3 nucleotides read TGTGCCAGCAGCCAAGGACAGTTCGACACTGAAGCTTTCTTT. Its translation is CASSQGQFDTEAFF.

The J gene is TRBJ2-7, the V gene TRBV19, with D possibly TRBD1 on 6 matching bases. The ends were cut back, 3 bases at V and 2 bases at J, with 14 bases in the middle. CDR3 size: 15 residues. Germline V lookup: CDR1 LNHDA, CDR2 SQIVND (reference sequence). In DNA form, the CDR3 reads TGTGCCAGTAGTATCGGGGCAGGGGTGACCTACGAGCAGTACTTC. Translated, it gives CASSIGAGVTYEQYF. Looking up the rest from reference TRBV19 and TRBJ2-7 gives the full variable domain: DGGITQSPKYLFRKEGQNVTLSCEQNLNHDAMYWYRQDPGQGLRLIYYSQIVNDFQKGDIAEGYSVSREKKESFPLTVTSAQKNPTAFYLCASSIGAGVTYEQYFGPGTRLTVT.

Points on this clone: The same CDR3 can be traced to other DNA sequences in this sample. This rearrangement joins TRBV19 to TRBJ1-4, with 10 bases lining up with TRBD1. Germline lookup yields CDR1 LNHDA and CDR2 SQIVND (reference sequence). J gave up 6 bases and V 8 bases, and 3 bases lay outside the gene matches. The CDR3 consists of 13 residues. The CDR3 reads CASRGTGDEKLFF. The CDR3 DNA reads as TGTGCCAGTCGCGGGACAGGGGATGAAAAACTGTTTTTT. Full variable domain (remainder filled in from reference TRBV19 and TRBJ1-4): DGGITQSPKYLFRKEGQNVTLSCEQNLNHDAMYWYRQDPGQGLRLIYYSQIVNDFQKGDIAEGYSVSREKKESFPLTVTSAQKNPTAFYLCASRGTGDEKLFFGSGTQLSVL.

The CDR3 DNA sequence: TGCGCCAGCAGCCAAGTGGGGGCGGGGGGCTATTCACCCCTCCACTTT. Amino acid sequence: CASSQVGAGGYSPLHF. The rearrangement uses TRBV4-1 and TRBJ1-6; TRBD1 is a possible D gene (6 bases). Germline loops: CDR1 MGHRA, CDR2 YSYEKL. V was cut by 1 base and J by 8 bases, with 15 bases left in between. There are 16 residues in the CDR3.

CDR3 bases: TGTGCCAGCAGCTTGGGACACCCCTACGAGCAGTACTTC. Encoded protein: CASSLGHPYEQYF. This chain joins TRBV5-6 and TRBJ2-5; no firm D call. The J call is in doubt because the DNA end fits TRBJ2-7 better. The CDR3 has 13 amino acids. CDR1 is SGHDT and CDR2 is YYEEEE in the germline V gene.

This chain uses TRBV5-4 with TRBJ1-1; D remains ambiguous. The CDR3 consists of 14 residues. CDR1 is SGHNT and CDR2 is YYREEE in the germline V gene (reference sequence). Between the trimmed V and J ends, which lost 4 bases and 0 bases, there was a span of 10 bases. This CDR3 reads CASSPREMNTEAFF. DNA of the CDR3: TGTGCCAGCAGCCCGCGGGAGATGAACACTGAAGCTTTCTTT.

This chain links TRBV5-1 with TRBJ2-7, with 12 bases matching TRBD2. CDR3 length equals 17 residues. With 4 bases clipped from V and 5 bases from J, the junction kept 13 bases outside the gene matches. Germline assignment: CDR1 SGHRS and CDR2 YFSETQ. The chain's CDR3 is CASSAPGGLAGGDEQYF. The CDR3 DNA reads TGCGCCAGCAGCGCACCTGGGGGGCTAGCGGGAGGGGACGAGCAGTACTTC.

The rearrangement links TRBV14 to TRBJ1-3, with 10 bases that match TRBD1. V lost 4 bases to trimming and J lost 1 base; unmatched junction nucleotides: 4. The CDR3 runs 16 residues. Per germline, CDR1 SGHDN and CDR2 FVKESK. CDR3 in DNA: TGTGCCAGCAGCCCTGTGGGACAGGGGTCTGGAAACACCATATATTTT. The encoded protein is CASSPVGQGSGNTIYF.

Here the CDR3 reads CASSGREGYEQYF. For the CDR3, the DNA is TGTGCCAGCAGCGGGCGGGAGGGCTACGAGCAGTACTTC. The chain carries TRBV7-3 and TRBJ2-7, with TRBD2 identical over 9 bases. Germline CDR1 reads SGHTA; CDR2 reads FQGTGA. The trim removed 5 bases at V and 3 bases at J, leaving 2 bases unmatched. CDR3 length: 13 residues.

V and J are TRBV5-4 and TRBJ2-5; D ambiguous. The V and J ends lost 0 bases and 2 bases respectively, with 8 bases between them. The CDR3 is made up of 14 amino acids. The germline gives CDR1 SGHNT, CDR2 YYREEE (reference sequence). CDR3 loop: CASSLAGSQETQYF. The DNA for the CDR3 is TGTGCCAGCAGCTTGGCAGGTTCTCAAGAGACCCAGTACTTC.

This rearrangement joins TRBV6-5 to TRBJ2-1; the D is unclear. The V end lost 1 base, the J end lost 3 bases, and 7 bases lay between the germline ends. CDR3 size: 14 residues. Germline values: CDR1 MNHEY, CDR2 SVGAGI. The CDR3 sequence is CASSYYRLYNEQFF. As DNA, the CDR3 is TGTGCCAGCAGTTACTATCGACTCTACAATGAGCAGTTCTTC.

This chain uses TRBV4-1 with TRBJ1-1; no clear D gene. CDR3 length equals 14 residues. V lost 1 base to trimming and J lost 5 bases, with 11 bases between them. The germline CDR1 and CDR2 sequences are MGHRA and YSYEKL. CDR3 region: CASSQVRESTEAFF. CDR3 sequence (DNA): TGCGCCAGCAGCCAAGTGCGGGAAAGTACTGAAGCTTTCTTT.

This chain joins TRBV10-1 and TRBJ2-5; D unclear. The end of the DNA is better explained by TRBJ2-7, so the J call may be wrong. CDR1 and CDR2 (germline): WNHNN, SYGVQD (reference sequence). The CDR3 has 14 amino acids. CDR3 nucleotide sequence: TGCGCCAGCAGTGAAACGGAGACCTTCTACGAGCAGTACTTC. Its translation: CASSETETFYEQYF.